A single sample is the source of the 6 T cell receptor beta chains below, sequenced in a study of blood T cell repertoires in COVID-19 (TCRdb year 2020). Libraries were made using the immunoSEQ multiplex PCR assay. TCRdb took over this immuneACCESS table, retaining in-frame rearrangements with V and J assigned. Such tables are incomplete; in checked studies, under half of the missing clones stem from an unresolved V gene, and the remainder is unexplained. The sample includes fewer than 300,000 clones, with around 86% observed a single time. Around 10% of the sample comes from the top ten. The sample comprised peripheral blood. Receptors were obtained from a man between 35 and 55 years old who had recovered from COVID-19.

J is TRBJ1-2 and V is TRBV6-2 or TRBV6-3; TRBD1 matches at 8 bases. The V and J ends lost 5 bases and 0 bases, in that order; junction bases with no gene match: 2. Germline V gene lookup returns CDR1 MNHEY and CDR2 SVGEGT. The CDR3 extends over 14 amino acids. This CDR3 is CASSGQGANYGYTF. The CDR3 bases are TGTGCCAGCAGTGGACAGGGAGCTAACTATGGCTACACCTTC.

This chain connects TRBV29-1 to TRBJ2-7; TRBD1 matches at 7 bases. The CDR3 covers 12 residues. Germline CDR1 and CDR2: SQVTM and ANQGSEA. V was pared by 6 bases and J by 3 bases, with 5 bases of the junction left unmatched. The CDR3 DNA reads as TGCAGCGTGCGAGGGACAGTCTACGAGCAGTACTTC. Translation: CSVRGTVYEQYF.

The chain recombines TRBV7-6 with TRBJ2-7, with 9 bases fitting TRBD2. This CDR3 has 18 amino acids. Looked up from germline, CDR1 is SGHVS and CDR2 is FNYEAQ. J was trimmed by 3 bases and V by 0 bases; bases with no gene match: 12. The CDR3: CASSLARGGRGRGYEQYF. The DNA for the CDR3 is TGTGCCAGCAGCTTAGCCCGAGGGGGGCGCGGGAGGGGCTACGAGCAGTACTTC.

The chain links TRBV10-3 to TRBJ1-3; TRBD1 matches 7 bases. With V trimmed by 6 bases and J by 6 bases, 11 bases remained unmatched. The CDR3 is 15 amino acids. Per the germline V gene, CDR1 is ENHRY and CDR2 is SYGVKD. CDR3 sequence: CAISTGQVGPNTIYF. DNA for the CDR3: TGTGCCATCAGCACCGGACAGGTCGGCCCAAACACCATATATTTT.

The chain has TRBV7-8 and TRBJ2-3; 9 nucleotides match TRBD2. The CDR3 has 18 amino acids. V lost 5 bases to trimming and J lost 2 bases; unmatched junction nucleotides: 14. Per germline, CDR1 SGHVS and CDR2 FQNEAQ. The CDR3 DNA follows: TGTGCCAGCAGCCAAATTAGGTTCCTAGCGGGGATCACAGATACGCAGTATTTT. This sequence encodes CASSQIRFLAGITDTQYF.

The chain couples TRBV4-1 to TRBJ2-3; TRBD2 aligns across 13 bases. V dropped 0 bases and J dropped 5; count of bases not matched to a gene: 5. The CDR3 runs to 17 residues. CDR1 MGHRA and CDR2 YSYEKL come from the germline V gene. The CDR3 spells CASSQETSGRQRDTQYF. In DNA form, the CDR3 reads TGCGCCAGCAGCCAAGAGACTAGCGGGAGGCAGAGAGATACGCAGTATTTT.